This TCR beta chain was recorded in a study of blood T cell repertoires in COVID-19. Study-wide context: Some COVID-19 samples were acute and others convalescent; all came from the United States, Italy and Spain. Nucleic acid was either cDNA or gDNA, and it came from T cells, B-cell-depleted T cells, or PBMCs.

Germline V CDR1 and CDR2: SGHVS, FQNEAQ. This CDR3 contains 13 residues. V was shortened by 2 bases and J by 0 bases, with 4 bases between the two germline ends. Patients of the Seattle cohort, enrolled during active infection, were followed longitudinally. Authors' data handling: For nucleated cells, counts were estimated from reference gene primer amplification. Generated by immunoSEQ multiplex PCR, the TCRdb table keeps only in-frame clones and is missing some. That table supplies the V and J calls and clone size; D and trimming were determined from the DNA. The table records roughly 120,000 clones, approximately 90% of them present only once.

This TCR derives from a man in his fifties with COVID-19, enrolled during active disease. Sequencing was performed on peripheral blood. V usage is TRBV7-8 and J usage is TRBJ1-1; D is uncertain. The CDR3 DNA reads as TGTGCCAGCAGCTTAACGGTGAACACTGAAGCTTTCTTT. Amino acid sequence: CASSLTVNTEAFF. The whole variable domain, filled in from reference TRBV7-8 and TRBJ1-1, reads GAGVSQSPRYKVAKRGQDVALRCDPISGHVSLFWYQQALGQGPEFLTYFQNEAQLDKSGLPSDRFFAERPEGSVSTLKIQRTQQEDSAVYLCASSLTVNTEAFFGQGTRLTVV.